Listed here are 11 T cell receptor beta chains from one sample, sequenced in a study of cytomegalovirus exposure and HLA in healthy donors. Profiled with immunoSEQ multiplex PCR; TCRdb holds only in-frame clones, not every one. Of 150,000 to 180,000 clones detected, roughly 86% appear once; the ten largest clones hold 2.1%. Sequences were obtained from PBMCs. The source of these receptors is a human donor in good health.

The chain has TRBV4-2 and TRBJ2-1; perhaps TRBD2 as D (6 bases). V was pared by 0 bases and J by 6 bases, with 21 bases between. Germline assignment: CDR1 LGHNA and CDR2 YNFKEQ. This CDR3 has 18 amino acids. CDR3 bases: TGTGCCAGCAGCCAAGAGACCAAACGGGGGAATTTAATCAATGAGCAGTTCTTC. This sequence encodes CASSQETKRGNLINEQFF.

A few counts support this clone. V gene TRBV6-1 combines with J gene TRBJ1-1; D call uncertain. CDR3 size: 15 residues. The V and J ends lost 1 base and 4 bases respectively, with 13 bases between them. Germline V gene lookup returns CDR1 MNHNS and CDR2 SASEGT. The CDR3 region is CASSEDPGGSTEAFF. Written as DNA, the CDR3 is TGTGCCAGCAGTGAAGACCCGGGTGGGAGCACTGAAGCTTTCTTT.

The chain carries TRBV7-6 and TRBJ1-2, with 8 bases identical to TRBD1. The ends lost 5 bases at V and 8 bases at J; junction bases unmatched: 13. Germline loops: CDR1 SGHVS, CDR2 FNYEAQ. The CDR3 sequence is 15 residues long. DNA of the CDR3: TGTGCCAGCAGCCCTACACCGGACAGGGCGGTCGGCTACACCTTC. Translated: CASSPTPDRAVGYTF.

The chain couples TRBV7-9 to TRBJ1-1; 8 bases agree with TRBD1. Germline V CDR1 and CDR2: SEHNR, FQNEAQ (reference sequence). CDR3 length: 15 residues. The trim removed 10 bases at V and 6 bases at J, leaving 16 bases unmatched. This chain's CDR3 is CATTRGRGPFAEAFF. The CDR3, as DNA: TGTGCCACCACACGGGGCAGGGGGCCTTTCGCTGAAGCTTTCTTT.

DNA of the CDR3: TGTGCCACCCCGGTTGGGGCTACCTACGAGCAGTACTTC. Residues: CATPVGATYEQYF. V and J are TRBV28 and TRBJ2-7; D is perhaps TRBD1 (5 bases). V shed 10 bases and J shed 2 bases, with 15 bases lying between them. CDR3 length: 13 amino acids. Germline CDR1 MDHEN, CDR2 SYDVKM.

CDR3 sequence: CASSWGIDTGGDTQYF. The CDR3 nucleotides are TGTGCCAGCAGTTGGGGGATCGACACAGGGGGAGATACGCAGTATTTT. The chain joins TRBV28 to TRBJ2-3; 8 nucleotides line up with TRBD1. The CDR3 spans 16 residues. Germline V gives CDR1 MDHEN, CDR2 SYDVKM. J gave up 5 bases and V 4 bases, and 11 bases lay outside the gene matches.

The J gene is TRBJ2-3, the V gene TRBV5-1; 7 bases are shared with TRBD1. Germline V gene data show CDR1 as SGHRS and CDR2 as YFSETQ. The CDR3 has 15 residues. Trimming removed 4 bases from V and 1 base from J; junction bases left unmatched: 6. The CDR3 DNA reads as TGCGCCAGCAGCATAACCGGGACAGGCACAGATACGCAGTATTTT. Translation gives CASSITGTGTDTQYF.

The V and J genes are TRBV27 and TRBJ2-7; 11 nucleotides match TRBD2. With V trimmed by 3 bases and J by 3 bases, 1 base remained unmatched. CDR1 is MNHEY, CDR2 SMNVEV, per germline (reference sequence). The CDR3 consists of 14 residues. CDR3 loop: CASSFSGRVYEQYF. The CDR3 DNA reads TGTGCCAGCAGTTTTAGCGGGAGGGTCTACGAGCAGTACTTC.

This clone was observed many times. The rearrangement links TRBV6-1 to TRBJ2-1, with TRBD2 identical over 12 bases. From germline, CDR1 is MNHNS and CDR2 SASEGT. The CDR3 is made up of 15 amino acids. V gave up 4 bases and J gave up 6 bases; unmatched junction bases: 4. CDR3 region: CASSVTSGGINEQFF. The CDR3 coding sequence is TGTGCCAGCAGTGTGACTAGCGGGGGAATCAATGAGCAGTTCTTC.

The chain employs TRBV5-3 and TRBJ1-1, with D possibly being TRBD1 (6 bases). TRBV5-3 is sorted into the ORF group, with uncertain function. CDR3 length: 15 residues. Trimming cost V 0 bases and J 0 bases, with 9 bases left between them. The CDR3 spells CARSLAHRVNTEAFF. The CDR3 DNA follows: TGTGCCAGAAGCTTGGCCCACAGGGTGAACACTGAAGCTTTCTTT.

The chain employs TRBV12-5 and TRBJ1-1; D not resolved. The V gene's germline CDR1 is LGHNT and CDR2 FRNRAP. V was shortened by 5 bases and J by 0 bases, with 7 bases between the two germline ends. This CDR3 is built from 13 residues. The CDR3 loop reads CASGSDLNTEAFF. CDR3 coding DNA: TGTGCTAGTGGTAGCGACCTGAACACTGAAGCTTTCTTT. Complete variable domain (other parts from reference TRBV12-5 and TRBJ1-1): DARVTQTPRHKVTEMGQEVTMRCQPILGHNTVFWYRQTMMQGLELLAYFRNRAPLDDSGMPKDRFSAEMPDATLATLKIQPSEPRDSAVYFCASGSDLNTEAFFGQGTRLTVV.